This T cell receptor (beta chain) came from a study of T cell responses to AZD1222 COVID-19 vaccine. Overall study findings and caveats: Spike-specific TCR breadth rose after two AZD1222 doses, and depth rose as well. Reportedly, close to half of spike-specific TCRs are directed against unmutated variant regions.

Germline lookup yields CDR1 SGHTS and CDR2 YDEGEE. V shed 0 bases and J shed 2 bases, with 12 bases lying between them. The CDR3 is 17 amino acids. The protocol was immunoSEQ multiplex PCR, while the TCRdb copy is restricted to in-frame clones and leaves out a portion. This repertoire shows roughly 100,000 clones, about 90% found once; its top ten account for around 4.8%. As for this clone: What it binds is unknown.

The sequence came from an adult in good health. Here the sequenced sample was peripheral blood, taken on day 0 of AZD1222 vaccination. The chain recombines TRBV5-8 with TRBJ2-6; D is undetermined. CDR3 sequence: CASSLVTTSPGANVLTF. CDR3 DNA: TGTGCCAGCAGCTTGGTGACGACCTCCCCTGGGGCCAACGTCCTGACTTTC.